This T cell receptor beta chain was identified in a study of T cell repertoires in cytomegalovirus infection. The overall study: Public TCR beta signatures provided an indication of both CMV infection and a matching HLA type.

The V and J ends lost 6 bases and 7 bases, in that order; junction bases with no gene match: 6. CDR1 and CDR2 from the germline V gene are MNHNS and SASEGT. The length of the CDR3 is 14 residues. Comment on this clonotype: What it binds is unknown.

Using its own MiXCR run on the reads, TCRdb lists one record per CDR3 protein. The sample has 750,000 to 950,000 distinct CDR3 sequences; about 28% are singletons. Study-wide points: Using cumulative public TCR beta family frequency, the authors identified those who carried CMV together with the relevant HLA. In two of eight donors, the top clonotype was HLA-C-restricted CMV-specific.

The sequence came from a human donor in good health (CMV status not recorded). Some clones in this sample may be carry-over from other donors' samples. Sequencing used cultured CD8+ T cells from PBMCs, obtained from culture after CMV antigen stimulation. The chain employs TRBV6-1 and TRBJ2-6; 7 bases agree with TRBD2. The CDR3 region has the DNA TGTGCCAGCAGCCCGTCGGGAGGAGCCAACGTCCTGACTTTC. This codes for CASSPSGGANVLTF.